The clone carrying this T cell receptor (beta chain) was counted once. The entry originates in a study of blood T cell repertoires in COVID-19. The overall study: Researchers got acute and convalescent COVID-19 samples from the United States, Italy and Spain. T cells, B-cell-depleted T cells, or PBMCs supplied cDNA or gDNA.

Source study methods: Scientists estimated how many nucleated cells there were by amplifying reference gene primers. The repertoire was sequenced with immunoSEQ multiplex PCR; TCRdb's copy has only in-frame clones and lacks some. The DNA was the basis for D and trimming; V, J and clone size are from that table. The table shows more than 250,000 clones, with approximately 85% occurring only once. CDR3 length: 14 amino acids. V gave up 3 bases and J gave up 2 bases, with 9 bases separating them. Germline V gene sequence: CDR1 LNHDA, CDR2 SQIVND (reference sequence). This sequence originates from a man between 45 and 60 years old with active or convalescent COVID-19. V is TRBV19 and J is TRBJ2-3; D gene ambiguous. The sequencing input was peripheral blood. The CDR3 nucleotides read TGTGCCAGTAGTATCCAGAGGCCCACAGATACGCAGTATTTT. This gives the protein CASSIQRPTDTQYF.